The rows below give T cell receptor beta chains drawn from one sample of a study of T cell responses to AZD1222 COVID-19 vaccine. Only in-frame clones appear in the TCRdb table, and some are missing; sequencing was by immunoSEQ multiplex PCR. The profile shows 100,000 or so clones, 80% to 95% of them singletons. Source: peripheral blood, taken 28 days after the second AZD1222 dose. These receptors originate from an adult who received the AZD1222 COVID-19 vaccine. Each CDR3 is given with its conserved first and last residue. D genes are given only for firm matches. Expanded clones get a size class; other rows say once, few or many, or leave the size out.

V gene,J gene,clone size,D gene,CDR3 protein,CDR3 DNA
TRBV4-3,TRBJ2-7,NA,NA,CASSQDAPRGALEQYF,TGCGCCAGCAGCCAAGATGCTCCCCGGGGGGCCCTCGAGCAGTACTTC
TRBV21-1,TRBJ2-5,once,NA,CASSKTGGREQQETQYF,TGTGCCAGCAGCAAAACGGGGGGGCGGGAGCAACAAGAGACCCAGTACTTC
TRBV4-3,TRBJ2-5,NA,NA,CASSQEGTSNQETQYF,TGCGCCAGCAGCCAAGAGGGGACAAGTAATCAAGAGACCCAGTACTTC
TRBV11-2,TRBJ1-1,NA,NA,CASSQRMHRRTEAFF,TGTGCCAGCAGCCAAAGAATGCACCGCCGCACTGAAGCTTTCTTT
TRBV5-5,TRBJ1-1,few,NA,CASSFRAASTEAFF,TGTGCCAGCAGCTTTAGGGCGGCGAGCACTGAAGCTTTCTTT
TRBV2,TRBJ2-5,once,NA,CASTPSEGTEQETQYF,TGTGCCAGCACCCCAAGTGAAGGGACCGAGCAAGAGACCCAGTACTTC
TRBV2,TRBJ1-5,NA,NA,CASSVEGLQPQHF,TGTGCCAGCAGTGTTGAGGGATTACAGCCCCAGCATTTT
TRBV2,TRBJ2-2,NA,NA,CASSPRTHNTGELFF,TGTGCCAGCAGCCCCCGGACACATAACACCGGGGAGCTGTTTTTT
TRBV4-3,TRBJ1-6,NA,NA,CASSQDQARENSPLHF,TGCGCCAGCAGCCAAGATCAAGCCAGGGAAAATTCACCCCTCCACTTT
TRBV5-1,TRBJ1-5,NA,NA,CASSPGGRGNQPQHF,TGCGCCAGCAGCCCGGGTGGGCGCGGCAATCAGCCCCAGCATTTT
TRBV19,TRBJ1-2,NA,TRBD1,CASSMEYGGQGNYGYTF,TGTGCCAGTAGTATGGAGTATGGGGGACAGGGGAACTATGGCTACACCTTC